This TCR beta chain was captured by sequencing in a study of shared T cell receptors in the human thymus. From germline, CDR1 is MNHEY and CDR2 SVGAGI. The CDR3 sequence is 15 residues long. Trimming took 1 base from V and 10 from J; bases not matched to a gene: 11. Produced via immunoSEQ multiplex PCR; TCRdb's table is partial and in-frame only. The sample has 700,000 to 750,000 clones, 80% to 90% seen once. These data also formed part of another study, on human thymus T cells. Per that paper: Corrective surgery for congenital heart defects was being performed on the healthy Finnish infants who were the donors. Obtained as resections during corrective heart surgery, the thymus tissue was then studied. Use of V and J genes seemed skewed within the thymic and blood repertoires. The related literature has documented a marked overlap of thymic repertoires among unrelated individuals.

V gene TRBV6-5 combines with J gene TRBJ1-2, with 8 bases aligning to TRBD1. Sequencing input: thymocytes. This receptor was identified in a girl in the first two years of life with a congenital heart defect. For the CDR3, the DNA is TGTGCCAGCAGTTACTTAGGACAGGGCCCCCTCCACTACACCTTC. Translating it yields CASSYLGQGPLHYTF.